These T cell receptor beta chains were read from a single sample in a study of shared clonotypes between healthy human individuals. The data were produced by immunoSEQ multiplex PCR, yet TCRdb's version contains in-frame clones alone and is incomplete. The table has about 2.4 million clones, approximately 93% seen once. Sequencing input: naive CD4+ T cells from PBMCs. These receptors all come from a man aged 18-30 years in good health. Some clones in this sample may be carry-over from other donors' samples. CDR3s include the opening cysteine and the closing phenylalanine or tryptophan. D genes are given only for firm matches. Clone size is not always given. Where it is, it says once, few, many or a class for expanded clones.

V gene: TRBV5-6; D gene: -; J gene: TRBJ1-2; clone size: -; CDR3 DNA: TGTGCCAGCAGCTTGTCAGGGAGGGACTATGGCTACACCTTC; CDR3 protein: CASSLSGRDYGYTF
V gene: TRBV5-1; D gene: -; J gene: TRBJ1-1; clone size: -; CDR3 DNA: TGCGCCAGCAGCTTGGCACAGCTAATGAACACTGAAGCTTTCTTT; CDR3 protein: CASSLAQLMNTEAFF
V gene: TRBV14; D gene: TRBD1; J gene: TRBJ1-1; clone size: few; CDR3 DNA: TGTGCCAGCAGCTACGGGACAGTGAACACTGAAGCTTTCTTT; CDR3 protein: CASSYGTVNTEAFF
V gene: TRBV28; D gene: -; J gene: TRBJ1-5; clone size: -; CDR3 DNA: TGTGCCCCAGACAATCAGCCCCAGCATTTT; CDR3 protein: CAPDNQPQHF
V gene: TRBV10-2; D gene: -; J gene: TRBJ2-6; clone size: -; CDR3 DNA: TGCGCCAGCACTAGGAGCTCTGGGGCCAACGTCCTGACTTTC; CDR3 protein: CASTRSSGANVLTF
V gene: TRBV5-1; D gene: -; J gene: TRBJ2-4; clone size: -; CDR3 DNA: TGCGCCAGCAGCTTAGCGGTAGCCAAAAACATTCAGTACTTC; CDR3 protein: CASSLAVAKNIQYF
V gene: TRBV28; D gene: -; J gene: TRBJ2-7; clone size: -; CDR3 DNA: TGTGCCAGCAGTTTACAAGAGCGTGGGGAGCAGTACTTC; CDR3 protein: CASSLQERGEQYF
V gene: TRBV7-2; D gene: -; J gene: TRBJ2-3; clone size: -; CDR3 DNA: TGTGCCAGCAGCTTAGACGGGAGAGGGCCAGATACGCAGTATTTT; CDR3 protein: CASSLDGRGPDTQYF
V gene: TRBV10-3; D gene: TRBD1; J gene: TRBJ1-1; clone size: few; CDR3 DNA: TGTGCCATCCTTCCTTCAGGGGGCCACACTGAAGCTTTCTTT; CDR3 protein: CAILPSGGHTEAFF
V gene: TRBV7-8; D gene: TRBD1; J gene: TRBJ2-7; clone size: -; CDR3 DNA: TGTGCCAGCAGCGGCAGACGGGACAGGGTAGACGAGCAGTACTTC; CDR3 protein: CASSGRRDRVDEQYF
V gene: TRBV27; D gene: -; J gene: TRBJ2-1; clone size: -; CDR3 DNA: TGTGCCAGCAGAGGGGCGGCCGCTAGCTCCTACAATGAGCAGTTCTTC; CDR3 protein: CASRGAAASSYNEQFF
V gene: TRBV5-4; D gene: -; J gene: TRBJ2-5; clone size: -; CDR3 DNA: TGTGCCAGCAGCTTCGGCCGAACTACGCAAGAGACCCAGTACTTC; CDR3 protein: CASSFGRTTQETQYF
V gene: TRBV6-4; D gene: -; J gene: TRBJ2-1; clone size: -; CDR3 DNA: TGTGCCAGCAGTGAGGGTGGGTCTTACAATGAGCAGTTCTTC; CDR3 protein: CASSEGGSYNEQFF
V gene: TRBV7-9; D gene: -; J gene: TRBJ2-3; clone size: -; CDR3 DNA: TGTGCCAGCAGCCCCAGGGAGGTTAGCGGCACAGATACGCAGTATTTT; CDR3 protein: CASSPREVSGTDTQYF
V gene: TRBV10-3; D gene: -; J gene: TRBJ2-7; clone size: once; CDR3 DNA: TGTGCCATCAGTGAAAAGGTCTACGAGCAGTACTTC; CDR3 protein: CAISEKVYEQYF
V gene: TRBV4-3; D gene: TRBD2; J gene: TRBJ2-7; clone size: -; CDR3 DNA: TGCGCCAGCAGTCGGGGGGGAAACACTGGGGAGCAGTACTTC; CDR3 protein: CASSRGGNTGEQYF
V gene: TRBV6-6; D gene: TRBD1; J gene: TRBJ1-2; clone size: -; CDR3 DNA: TGTGCCAGCAGTTACTCCATCAGACAGGGCTTCGGGGGCTACACCTTC; CDR3 protein: CASSYSIRQGFGGYTF